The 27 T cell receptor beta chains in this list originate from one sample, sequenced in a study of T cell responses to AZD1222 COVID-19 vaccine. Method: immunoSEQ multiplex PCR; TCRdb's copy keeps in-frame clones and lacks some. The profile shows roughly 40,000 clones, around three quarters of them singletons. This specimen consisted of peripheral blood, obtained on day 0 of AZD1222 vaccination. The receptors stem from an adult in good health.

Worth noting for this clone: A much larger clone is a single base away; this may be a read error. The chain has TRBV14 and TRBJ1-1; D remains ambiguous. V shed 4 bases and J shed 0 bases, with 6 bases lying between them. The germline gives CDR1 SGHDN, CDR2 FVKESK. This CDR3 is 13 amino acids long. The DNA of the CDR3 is TGTGCCAGCAGCCCCCGGATGAACACTGAAGCTTTCTTT. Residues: CASSPRMNTEAFF.

The CDR3, as DNA: TGCGCCAGCAGCCAACAGGGGGGCAATCAGCCCCAGCATTTT. Translating it yields CASSQQGGNQPQHF. This chain connects TRBV5-1 to TRBJ1-5; 8 bases agree with TRBD1. Germline lookup yields CDR1 SGHRS and CDR2 YFSETQ. The V gene end was trimmed by 4 bases and the J gene end by 2 bases; junction bases not matched to a gene: 2. This CDR3 is built from 14 residues. Filled out from reference TRBV5-1 and TRBJ1-5, the complete variable domain reads KAGVTQTPRYLIKTRGQQVTLSCSPISGHRSVSWYQQTPGQGLQFLFEYFSETQRNKGNFPGRFSGRQFSNSRSEMNVSTLELGDSALYLCASSQQGGNQPQHFGDGTRLSIL.

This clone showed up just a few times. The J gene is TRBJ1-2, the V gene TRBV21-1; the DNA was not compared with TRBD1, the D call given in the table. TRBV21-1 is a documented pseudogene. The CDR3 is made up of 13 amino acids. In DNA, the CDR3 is TGTGCCAGCAGCAAAGTAGGGGCCTATGGCTACACCTTC. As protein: CASSKVGAYGYTF.

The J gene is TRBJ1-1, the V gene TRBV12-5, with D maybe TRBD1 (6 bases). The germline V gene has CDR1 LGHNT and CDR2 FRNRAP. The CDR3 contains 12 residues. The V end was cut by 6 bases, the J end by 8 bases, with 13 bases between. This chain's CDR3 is CASGLTGSEAFF. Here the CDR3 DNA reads TGTGCTAGTGGATTAACAGGGTCGGAAGCTTTCTTT.

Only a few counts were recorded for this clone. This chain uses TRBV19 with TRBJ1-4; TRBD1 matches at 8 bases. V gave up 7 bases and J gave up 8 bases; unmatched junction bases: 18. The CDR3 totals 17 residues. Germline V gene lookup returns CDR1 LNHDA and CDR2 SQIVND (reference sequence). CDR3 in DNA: TGTGCCAGTACCCCCCTAGGCGCGGCAGGGGGCAGGGAAAAACTGTTTTTT. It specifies CASTPLGAAGGREKLFF.

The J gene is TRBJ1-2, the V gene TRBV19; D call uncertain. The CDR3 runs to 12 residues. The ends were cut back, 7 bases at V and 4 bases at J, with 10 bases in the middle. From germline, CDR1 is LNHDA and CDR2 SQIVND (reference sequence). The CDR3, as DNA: TGTGCCAGTATTGGGCATCTCTATGGCTACACCTTC. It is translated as CASIGHLYGYTF.

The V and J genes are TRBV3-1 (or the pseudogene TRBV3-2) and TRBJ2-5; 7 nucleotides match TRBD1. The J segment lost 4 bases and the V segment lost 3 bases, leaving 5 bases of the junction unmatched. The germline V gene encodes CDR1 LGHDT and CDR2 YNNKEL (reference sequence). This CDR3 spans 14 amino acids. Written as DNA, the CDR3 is TGTGCCAGCAGCCAGACTAACAGGGGAGAGACCCAGTACTTC. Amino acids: CASSQTNRGETQYF.

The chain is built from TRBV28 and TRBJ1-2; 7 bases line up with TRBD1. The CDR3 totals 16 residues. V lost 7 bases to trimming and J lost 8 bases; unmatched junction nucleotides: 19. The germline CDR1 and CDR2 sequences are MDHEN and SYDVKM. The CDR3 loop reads CASTNGGGEGARGYTF. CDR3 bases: TGTGCCAGCACTAACGGAGGGGGCGAAGGAGCCCGAGGCTACACCTTC.

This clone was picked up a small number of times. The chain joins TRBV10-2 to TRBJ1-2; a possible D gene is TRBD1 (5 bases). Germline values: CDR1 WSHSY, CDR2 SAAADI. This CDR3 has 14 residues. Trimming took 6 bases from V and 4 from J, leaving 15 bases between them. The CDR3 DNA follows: TGCGCCAGCAGCCTAACGGGGGTCGGCTATGGCTACACCTTC. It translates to CASSLTGVGYGYTF.

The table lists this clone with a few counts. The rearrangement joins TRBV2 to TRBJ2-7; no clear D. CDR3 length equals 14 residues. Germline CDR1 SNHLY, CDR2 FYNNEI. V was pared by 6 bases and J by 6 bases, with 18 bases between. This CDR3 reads CASRLQIETGEQYF. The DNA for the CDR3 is TGTGCCAGCAGACTGCAGATTGAAACGGGCGAGCAGTACTTC.

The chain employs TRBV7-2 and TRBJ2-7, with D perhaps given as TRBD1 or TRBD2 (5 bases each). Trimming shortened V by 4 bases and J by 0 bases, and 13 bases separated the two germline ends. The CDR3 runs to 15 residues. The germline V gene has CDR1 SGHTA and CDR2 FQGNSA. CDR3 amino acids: CASSSAGTVSYEQYF. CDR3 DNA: TGTGCCAGCAGCTCCGCCGGGACGGTCTCCTACGAGCAGTACTTC.

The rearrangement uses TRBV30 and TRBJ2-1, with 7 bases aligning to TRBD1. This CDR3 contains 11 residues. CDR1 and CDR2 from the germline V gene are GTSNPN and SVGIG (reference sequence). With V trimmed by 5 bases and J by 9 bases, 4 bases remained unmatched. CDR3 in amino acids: CAWGPGGEQFF. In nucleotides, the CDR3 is TGTGCCTGGGGGCCAGGGGGTGAGCAGTTCTTC.

The CDR3 here is CAISESLGQGKAAQHF. In nucleotides, the CDR3 is TGTGCCATCAGTGAGAGTTTGGGACAGGGGAAAGCAGCCCAGCATTTT. The chain is built from TRBV10-3 and TRBJ1-5; TRBD1 matches 10 bases. Germline assignment: CDR1 ENHRY and CDR2 SYGVKD. Germline trimming cut 2 bases from V and 11 bases from J; bases unmatched to any gene: 12. CDR3 length: 16 amino acids.

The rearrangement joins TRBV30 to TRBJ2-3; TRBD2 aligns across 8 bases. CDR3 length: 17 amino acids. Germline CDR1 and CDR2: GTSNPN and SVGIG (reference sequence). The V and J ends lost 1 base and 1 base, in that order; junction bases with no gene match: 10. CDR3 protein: CAWSELAGGAGTDTQYF. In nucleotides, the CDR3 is TGTGCCTGGAGTGAGCTAGCGGGCGGCGCCGGCACAGATACGCAGTATTTT.

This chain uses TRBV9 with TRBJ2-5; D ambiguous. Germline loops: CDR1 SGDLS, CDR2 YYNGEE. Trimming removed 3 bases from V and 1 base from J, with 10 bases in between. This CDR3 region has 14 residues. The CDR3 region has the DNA TGTGCCAGCAGCGACTATCCTGTCCAAGAGACCCAGTACTTC. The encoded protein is CASSDYPVQETQYF.

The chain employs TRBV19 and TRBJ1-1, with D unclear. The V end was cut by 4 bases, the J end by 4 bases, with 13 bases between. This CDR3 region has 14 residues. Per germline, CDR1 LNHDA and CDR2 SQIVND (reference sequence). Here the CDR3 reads CASSTGLAGTEAFF. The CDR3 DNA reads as TGTGCCAGTAGTACGGGCCTCGCTGGCACTGAAGCTTTCTTT.

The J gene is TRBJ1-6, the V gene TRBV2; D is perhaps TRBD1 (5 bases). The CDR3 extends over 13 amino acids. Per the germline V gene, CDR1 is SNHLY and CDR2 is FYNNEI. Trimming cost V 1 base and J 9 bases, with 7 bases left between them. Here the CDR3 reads CASSEGGGSPLHF. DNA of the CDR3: TGTGCCAGCAGTGAAGGGGGGGGTTCACCCCTCCACTTT.

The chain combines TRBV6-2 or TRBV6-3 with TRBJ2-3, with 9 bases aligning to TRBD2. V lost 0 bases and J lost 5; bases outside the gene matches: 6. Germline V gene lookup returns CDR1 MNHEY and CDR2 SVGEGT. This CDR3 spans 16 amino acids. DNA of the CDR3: TGTGCCAGCAGTTACTCGGGCGGGGGGGCAAGAGATACGCAGTATTTT. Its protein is CASSYSGGGARDTQYF.

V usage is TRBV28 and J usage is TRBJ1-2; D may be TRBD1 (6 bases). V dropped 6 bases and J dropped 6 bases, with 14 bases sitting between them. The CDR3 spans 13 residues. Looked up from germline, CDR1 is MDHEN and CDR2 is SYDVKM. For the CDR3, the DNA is TGTGCCAGCAGCCAGGGGAGCTCGGATGGCTACACCTTC. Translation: CASSQGSSDGYTF.

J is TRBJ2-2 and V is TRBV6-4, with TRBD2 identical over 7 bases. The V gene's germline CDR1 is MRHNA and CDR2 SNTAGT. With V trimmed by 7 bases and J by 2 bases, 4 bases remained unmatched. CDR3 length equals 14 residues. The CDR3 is CASKLAVNTGELFF. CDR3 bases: TGTGCCAGCAAGCTAGCGGTTAACACCGGGGAGCTGTTTTTT.

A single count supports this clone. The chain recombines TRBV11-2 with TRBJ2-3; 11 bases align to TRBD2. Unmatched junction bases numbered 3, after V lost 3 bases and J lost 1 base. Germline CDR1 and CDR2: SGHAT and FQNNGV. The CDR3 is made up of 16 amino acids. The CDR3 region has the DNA TGTGCCAGCAGCTTTAGCGGGGGGGCCCGCACAGATACGCAGTATTTT. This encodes CASSFSGGARTDTQYF.

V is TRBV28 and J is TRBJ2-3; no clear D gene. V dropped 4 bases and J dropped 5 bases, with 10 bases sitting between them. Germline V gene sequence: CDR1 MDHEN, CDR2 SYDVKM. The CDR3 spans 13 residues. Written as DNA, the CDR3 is TGTGCCAGCAGTTCCCGACCGAAAGATACGCAGTATTTT. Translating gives CASSSRPKDTQYF. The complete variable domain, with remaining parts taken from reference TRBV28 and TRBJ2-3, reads DVKVTQSSRYLVKRTGEKVFLECVQDMDHENMFWYRQDPGLGLRLIYFSYDVKMKEKGDIPEGYSVSREKKERFSLILESASTNQTSMYLCASSSRPKDTQYFGPGTRLTVL.

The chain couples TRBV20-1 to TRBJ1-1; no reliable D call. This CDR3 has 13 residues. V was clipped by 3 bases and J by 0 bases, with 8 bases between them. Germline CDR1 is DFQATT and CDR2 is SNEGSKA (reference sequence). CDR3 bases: TGCAGTGCTAGTCGGCAGCTGAACACTGAAGCTTTCTTT. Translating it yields CSASRQLNTEAFF.

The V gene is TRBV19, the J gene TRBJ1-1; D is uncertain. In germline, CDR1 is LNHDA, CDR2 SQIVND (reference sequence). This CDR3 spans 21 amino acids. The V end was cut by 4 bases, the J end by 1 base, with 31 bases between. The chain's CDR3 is CASSKSEHQKRAKNQNTEAFF. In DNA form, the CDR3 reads TGTGCCAGTAGTAAAAGCGAGCACCAAAAGCGAGCTAAAAATCAGAACACTGAAGCTTTCTTT.

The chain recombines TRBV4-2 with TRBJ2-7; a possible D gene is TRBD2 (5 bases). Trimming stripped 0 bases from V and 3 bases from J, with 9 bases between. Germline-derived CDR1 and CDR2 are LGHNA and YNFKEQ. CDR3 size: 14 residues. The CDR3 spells CASSQEFGDYEQYF. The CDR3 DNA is TGTGCCAGCAGCCAAGAATTCGGGGACTACGAGCAGTACTTC.

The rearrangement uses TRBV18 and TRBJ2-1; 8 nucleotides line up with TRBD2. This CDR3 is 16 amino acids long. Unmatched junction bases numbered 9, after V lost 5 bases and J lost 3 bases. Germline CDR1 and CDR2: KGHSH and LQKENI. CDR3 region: CASSSTMGLDYNEQFF. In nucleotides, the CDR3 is TGTGCCAGCTCATCTACCATGGGACTAGACTACAATGAGCAGTTCTTC.

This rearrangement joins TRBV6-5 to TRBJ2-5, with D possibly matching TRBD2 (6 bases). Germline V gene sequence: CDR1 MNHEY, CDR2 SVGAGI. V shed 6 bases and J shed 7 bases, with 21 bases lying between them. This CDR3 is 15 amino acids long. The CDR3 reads CASSLKWGTEGTQYF. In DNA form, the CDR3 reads TGTGCCAGCAGCTTAAAATGGGGGACTGAGGGGACCCAGTACTTC.